Presented here are 14 T cell receptor beta chains from one specimen sequenced in a study of blood T cell repertoires in COVID-19. The method was immunoSEQ multiplex PCR; TCRdb's version includes in-frame clones alone and lacks a portion of them. In the table there are approximately 140,000 clones, around 83% of which are singletons. Material: peripheral blood. The receptors were gathered from a man between 25 and 39 years old with COVID-19, enrolled during active disease.

The chain has TRBV3-1 (or the pseudogene TRBV3-2) and TRBJ2-1; D gene uncertain. There are 17 residues in the CDR3. The germline CDR1 and CDR2 sequences are LGHDT and YNNKEL (reference sequence). The V end lost 5 bases, the J end lost 0 bases, and 17 bases lay between the germline ends. CDR3 loop: CASSKREVLSSYNEQFF. CDR3 in DNA: TGTGCCAGCAGCAAACGTGAGGTATTGAGCTCCTACAATGAGCAGTTCTTC.

V and J are TRBV4-3 and TRBJ1-3, with D unresolved. Trimming stripped 0 bases from V and 2 bases from J, with 8 bases between. CDR3 length equals 15 residues. Germline assignment: CDR1 LGHNA and CDR2 YSLEER. CDR3 sequence (DNA): TGCGCCAGCAGCCAAGACGGTCTTGCTGGAAACACCATATATTTT. Its translation: CASSQDGLAGNTIYF.

This chain uses TRBV5-6 with TRBJ2-5; 11 nucleotides align to TRBD1. With 3 bases clipped from V and 7 bases from J, the junction kept 5 bases outside the gene matches. Germline lookup yields CDR1 SGHDT and CDR2 YYEEEE. The CDR3 runs 14 residues. The CDR3 region is CASSSDRGPGTQYF. As DNA, the CDR3 is TGTGCCAGCAGCTCGGACAGGGGGCCGGGGACCCAGTACTTC.

This chain joins TRBV2 and TRBJ2-7; TRBD2 matches 10 bases. Germline CDR1 is SNHLY and CDR2 is FYNNEI. The CDR3 is 13 amino acids. Trimming cost V 5 bases and J 7 bases; bases outside gene matches: 5. The CDR3 bases are TGTGCCAGCAGTCCCGGACTAGCGGAGGAGCAGTACTTC. It encodes CASSPGLAEEQYF.

V usage is TRBV7-8 and J usage is TRBJ1-5, with 11 bases that match TRBD1. V trimming: 2 bases; J trimming: 5 bases; junction bases outside the gene matches: 8. This CDR3 is built from 17 residues. In germline, CDR1 is SGHVS, CDR2 FQNEAQ. The CDR3 DNA sequence: TGTGCCAGCAGCTTAACCGCGGACAGGGGGCTCTATCAGCCCCAGCATTTT. Its translation: CASSLTADRGLYQPQHF.

The chain is built from TRBV5-1 and TRBJ2-1; the D gene is possibly TRBD2 (5 bases). Germline V lookup: CDR1 SGHRS, CDR2 YFSETQ. V was clipped by 0 bases and J by 2 bases, with 15 bases between them. The CDR3 totals 17 residues. The CDR3 spells CASSLGGGRGTYNEQFF. As DNA, the CDR3 is TGCGCCAGCAGCTTGGGTGGCGGGCGTGGTACCTACAATGAGCAGTTCTTC. Looking up the rest from reference TRBV5-1 and TRBJ2-1 gives the full variable domain: KAGVTQTPRYLIKTRGQQVTLSCSPISGHRSVSWYQQTPGQGLQFLFEYFSETQRNKGNFPGRFSGRQFSNSRSEMNVSTLELGDSALYLCASSLGGGRGTYNEQFFGPGTRLTVL.

This clone was counted a single time. The chain couples TRBV10-3 to TRBJ2-7; TRBD2 matches 10 bases. This CDR3 comprises 15 residues. After removal of 5 bases from V and 6 bases from J, the junction contained 10 bases not matched to a gene. Germline V gene lookup returns CDR1 ENHRY and CDR2 SYGVKD. The CDR3 is CAISYSSGRTSEQYF. The CDR3 nucleotides are TGTGCCATCAGTTACTCTAGCGGGAGAACCTCCGAGCAGTACTTC.

This chain uses TRBV29-1 with TRBJ2-3; TRBD1 agrees at 7 bases. With V trimmed by 5 bases and J by 1 base, 9 bases remained unmatched. This CDR3 comprises 15 residues. In germline, CDR1 is SQVTM, CDR2 ANQGSEA. The CDR3 DNA reads TGCAGCGTTCAAAACAGGGGAAGGGGCACAGATACGCAGTATTTT. The encoded protein is CSVQNRGRGTDTQYF.

V is TRBV18 and J is TRBJ2-1, with D possibly being TRBD1 (5 bases). The CDR3 consists of 14 residues. Trimming stripped 4 bases from V and 6 bases from J, with 13 bases between. Germline CDR1 reads KGHSH; CDR2 reads LQKENI. The DNA for the CDR3 is TGTGCCAGCTCACGTAATACAGGCCCCAATGAGCAGTTCTTC. Amino acid sequence: CASSRNTGPNEQFF.

The gene calls are TRBV2 and TRBJ2-1; maybe TRBD2 (6 bases). The length of the CDR3 is 13 residues. Germline V gene sequence: CDR1 SNHLY, CDR2 FYNNEI. V was shortened by 3 bases and J by 15 bases, with 18 bases between the two germline ends. In nucleotides, the CDR3 is TGTGCCAGCAGTGACAATCCCCCAGCGGAGGGGTTCTTC. Protein sequence: CASSDNPPAEGFF.

The chain couples TRBV30 to TRBJ2-1; 8 positions agree with TRBD1. The CDR3 sequence is 15 residues long. V lost 4 bases, J lost 0 bases, and 5 bases stayed unmatched. Germline CDR1 and CDR2: GTSNPN and SVGIG (reference sequence). In nucleotides, the CDR3 is TGTGCCTGGACCCACAGGGGGTTCTCCTACAATGAGCAGTTCTTC. This sequence encodes CAWTHRGFSYNEQFF.

In nucleotides, the CDR3 is TGTGCCAGCAGGTTGACAGGGGCCGGTGAAAAACTGTTTTTT. It yields the protein CASRLTGAGEKLFF. This chain links TRBV6-5 with TRBJ1-4; 8 bases fit TRBD1. This CDR3 has 14 residues. The V segment lost 6 bases and the J segment 7 bases; nucleotides outside the gene matches: 7. Germline V gives CDR1 MNHEY, CDR2 SVGAGI.

This rearrangement joins TRBV12-5 to TRBJ2-3, with a possible D match to TRBD1 (6 bases). Looked up from germline, CDR1 is LGHNT and CDR2 is FRNRAP. Trimming removed 4 bases from V and 0 bases from J, with 14 bases in between. The CDR3 has 16 amino acids. This chain's CDR3 is CASGYGQFLSTDTQYF. CDR3 nucleotide sequence: TGTGCTAGTGGTTACGGACAGTTCCTTAGCACAGATACGCAGTATTTT.

The gene calls are TRBV6-6 and TRBJ1-1, with 8 bases fitting TRBD1. CDR1 and CDR2 (germline): MNHNY, SVGAGI (reference sequence). There are 15 residues in the CDR3. V shed 5 bases, J shed 1 base, and the junction held 6 bases outside the gene matches. The DNA for the CDR3 is TGTGCCAGCAGTGGGACAGGTGGAACGAACACTGAAGCTTTCTTT. Encoded protein: CASSGTGGTNTEAFF.